This record concerns one T cell receptor (beta chain) sequence. With iRepertoire HTBI primers and Arm-PCR of CDR3 regions, TCR beta libraries were built. TCRdb reanalysed the multiplex PCR reads using MiXCR and keeps one entry per CDR3 protein. The sample carries about 610,000 distinct CDR3 sequences, 15% to 20% recorded once. The source of the sample is a study of regulatory T cells in long-lasting Graves disease. Time point noted: newly diagnosed GD, antithyroid drugs for less than 3 months. There was RNA extracted from PBMCs, and the TCR library was made from it. The sample also formed part of further work on T cells in Graves' hyperthyroidism and ophthalmopathy. That report adds: RT-PCR in the first round (using the HTBI primer set) targeted the TCR CDR3.

This clonotype was sampled from a young man with Graves disease. Sequences were derived from peripheral blood mononuclear cells (PBMCs), sampled at new diagnosis, from a patient treated with antithyroid drugs.

The CDR3 sequence: CASSQRNNQPQHF. The CDR3 bases are TGTGCCAGCTCTCAGCGAAACAATCAGCCCCAGCATTTT. The J gene is TRBJ1-5, the V gene TRBV6-1, with no clear D. V dropped 8 bases and J dropped 3 bases, with 11 bases sitting between them. The CDR3 is 13 residues long. The V gene's germline CDR1 is MNHNS and CDR2 SASEGT.